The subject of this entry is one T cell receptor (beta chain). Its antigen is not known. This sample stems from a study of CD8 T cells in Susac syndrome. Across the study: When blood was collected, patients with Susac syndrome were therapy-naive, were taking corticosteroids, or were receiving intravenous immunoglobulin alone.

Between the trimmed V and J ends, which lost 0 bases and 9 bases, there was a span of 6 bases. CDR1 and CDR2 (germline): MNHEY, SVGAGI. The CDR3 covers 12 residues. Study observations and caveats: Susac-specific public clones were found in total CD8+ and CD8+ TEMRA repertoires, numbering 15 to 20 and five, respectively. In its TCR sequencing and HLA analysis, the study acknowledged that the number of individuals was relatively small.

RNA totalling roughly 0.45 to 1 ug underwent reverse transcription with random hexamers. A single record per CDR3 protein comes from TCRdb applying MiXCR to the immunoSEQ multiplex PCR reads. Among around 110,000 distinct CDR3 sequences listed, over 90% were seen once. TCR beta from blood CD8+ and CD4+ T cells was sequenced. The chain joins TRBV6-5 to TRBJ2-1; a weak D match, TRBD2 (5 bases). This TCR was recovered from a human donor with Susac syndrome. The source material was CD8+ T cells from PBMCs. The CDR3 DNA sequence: TGTGCCAGCAGTTACTCAGAGGGTGAGCAGTTCTTC. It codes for CASSYSEGEQFF.